This entry describes one T cell receptor beta chain. Its antigen is still unknown. The assay was immunoSEQ multiplex PCR, and TCRdb's table has in-frame clones only and misses some. The table lists around 200,000 clones, 65% to 85% of them singletons, with approximately 3% in the top ten. The sample originates from a study of cytomegalovirus exposure and HLA in healthy donors. Across the whole study: The approximately 680 first-cohort repertoires and the 100 to 150 validation repertoires shared the same platform, a later analysis reported. Regarding the study as a whole: The study recorded 150 to 200 TCR beta chains that were cytomegalovirus-associated. First-cohort TCR clusters were later found to tend to co-occur in the roughly 120 validation repertoires. Some public TCRs appeared in many individuals, while most sequences were rare.

Per the germline V gene, CDR1 is MGHRA and CDR2 is YSYEKL. The CDR3 loop spans 16 amino acids. V was clipped by 0 bases and J by 0 bases, with 11 bases between them. Sequenced material: PBMCs. This TCR was recovered from a woman aged 18-29 years in good health and CMV-seropositive. V and J are TRBV4-1 and TRBJ1-2, with no clear D. The CDR3 nucleotides read TGCGCCAGCAGCCAAGATAATGCACTAGCTAACTATGGCTACACCTTC. Protein: CASSQDNALANYGYTF.